This T cell receptor (beta chain) is from a study of Tregs in tolerant kidney transplant recipients. With respect to this clone: Its antigen is as yet unknown.

J was trimmed by 1 base and V by 4 bases; bases with no gene match: 7. The V gene's germline CDR1 is PRHDT and CDR2 FYEKMQ (reference sequence). There are 17 residues in the CDR3. The data were produced by immunoSEQ multiplex PCR, yet TCRdb's version contains in-frame clones alone and is incomplete. Among about 1,700 clones listed, approximately 44% were seen once. The chain uses TRBV13 and TRBJ2-3; 11 nucleotides align to TRBD2. The sequence was collected from a human patient who received a combined kidney and bone marrow transplant. Some T cells may arise from the graft donor. Source material: Tregs from blood cultured with allogeneic cells. CDR3 loop: CASSSYGLAGGTDTQYF. CDR3 DNA: TGTGCCAGCAGCTCTTACGGACTAGCGGGCGGCACAGATACGCAGTATTTT.